This T cell receptor beta chain was obtained from a study of CD8 T cells in Susac syndrome. Matching for age and sex applied to the controls, who were healthy donors. With random hexamers, reverse transcription was performed on about 0.45 to 1 ug of RNA. Amplification of TCR beta CDR3 across 54 Vbeta and 13 Jbeta was performed with immunoSEQ multiplex PCR. TCRdb re-called the immunoSEQ multiplex PCR reads through MiXCR, storing one row per CDR3 protein. This sample has about 120,000 distinct CDR3 sequences, with roughly 90% found just once. Germline CDR1 reads MDHEN; CDR2 reads SYDVKM. The CDR3 extends over 13 amino acids. With 5 bases removed from V and 1 base from J, the gap between germline ends came to 8 bases.

The sequence was obtained from a human donor in good health. The V call is TRBV28, the J call TRBJ1-2; no reliable D call. Material for sequencing was CD8+ T cells from PBMCs. The CDR3 nucleotides read TGTGCCAGCAGTAGATCGATTAACTATGGCTACACCTTC. Its protein product is CASSRSINYGYTF.